This T cell receptor (beta chain) is from a study of control samples from healthy donors and cancer patients. Clones were sequenced by immunoSEQ multiplex PCR, and TCRdb holds only the in-frame ones, with some missing. This table has more than 95,000 clones, over 90% appearing once. Germline CDR1 reads SGHKS; CDR2 reads YYEKEE (reference sequence). Trimming at V came to 0 bases and at J to 0 bases, leaving 14 bases not matched to a gene. The CDR3 loop spans 20 amino acids. This chain uses TRBV5-5 with TRBJ2-7; 11 nucleotides match TRBD2. The sample taken for sequencing was blood. The TCR sequence derives from a man aged 25 to 40 in good health. The CDR3 coding sequence is TGTGCCAGCAGCTTGGCAACTAGCGGGGGCCAACTTGAGAGCTCCTACGAGCAGTACTTC. Protein product: CASSLATSGGQLESSYEQYF.